This T cell receptor beta chain is drawn from a study of blood T cell repertoires in COVID-19. Assay used: immunoSEQ multiplex PCR; TCRdb lists only in-frame clones, some missing. Of roughly 190,000 clones listed, 75% to 90% are singletons. The length of the CDR3 is 13 residues. Trimming removed 5 bases at V and 0 bases at J, with 7 bases between. Germline loops: CDR1 SNHLY, CDR2 FYNNEI. The chain has TRBV2 and TRBJ1-1; weak D call: TRBD1 (6 bases). The material sequenced was peripheral blood. This TCR derives from a man aged 25 to 40 with acute or convalescent COVID-19. CDR3 sequence reads: CASSYRVNTEAFF. The CDR3 DNA reads as TGTGCCAGCAGTTACAGGGTGAACACTGAAGCTTTCTTT.